This T cell receptor (beta chain) is drawn from a study of early T cells in non-severe SARS-CoV-2 infection. Background on the study: Investigators sequenced bulk RNA drawn from unsorted whole blood, and chains remained unpaired.

In TCRdb, the 5' RACE reads were re-called with MiXCR into one record per CDR3 protein. Of roughly 29,000 distinct CDR3 sequences listed, about 4.5% are singletons. This clonotype turned up a few times. The sequencing sample was made of whole blood. This sequence originates from an adult who was a healthcare worker with PCR-confirmed SARS-CoV-2 infection or an uninfected control (not recorded which).

Written as DNA, the CDR3 is TGTGCCAGCAGCTTAATGGGGTATGGCTACACCTTC. This sequence encodes CASSLMGYGYTF. The gene calls are TRBV11-2 and TRBJ1-2; no clear D gene. Germline lookup yields CDR1 SGHAT and CDR2 FQNNGV. Trimming left V 2 bases short and J 5 bases short, with 6 bases between. The CDR3 runs 12 residues.